The 21 T cell receptor beta chains listed next were all sequenced from one sample in a study of blood T cell repertoires in COVID-19. Sequencing used immunoSEQ multiplex PCR; TCRdb keeps in-frame clones, though not all of them. The table has 160,000 or so clones, approximately 77% seen once; the top ten hold 15% to 20%. The specimen was PBMCs or T cells enriched from blood (not recorded which). Source of these receptors: a man aged 60 to 69 who had recovered from COVID-19.

This chain links TRBV3-1 (or the pseudogene TRBV3-2) with TRBJ2-5; D is undetermined. This CDR3 has 14 amino acids. Germline V gives CDR1 LGHDT, CDR2 YNNKEL (reference sequence). V was pared by 0 bases and J by 5 bases, with 10 bases between. The CDR3 nucleotides are TGTGCCAGCAGCCAAGACAGTCCTTCGGAGACCCAGTACTTC. It translates to CASSQDSPSETQYF.

Written as DNA, the CDR3 is TGTGCCAGCAGCTGGGGACAGGGGGAGGCCGACGAGCAGTACTTC. Translating gives CASSWGQGEADEQYF. The rearrangement joins TRBV7-9 to TRBJ2-7; the match to TRBD1 covers 11 bases. Germline lookup yields CDR1 SEHNR and CDR2 FQNEAQ (reference sequence). The length of the CDR3 is 15 residues. With 4 bases clipped from V and 5 bases from J, the junction kept 7 bases outside the gene matches.

The J gene is TRBJ2-7, the V gene TRBV11-1; 7 bases agree with TRBD2. Germline V gene data show CDR1 as SGHAT and CDR2 as FQDESV (reference sequence). Trimming took 0 bases from V and 1 from J; bases not matched to a gene: 12. The CDR3 has 18 residues. In nucleotides, the CDR3 is TGTGCCAGCAGCTTAGCCGCTGGGGGGGGAAAGCTGTCCTACGAGCAGTACTTC. Its translation: CASSLAAGGGKLSYEQYF.

The chain recombines TRBV14 with TRBJ1-1; 7 bases agree with TRBD1. Germline values: CDR1 SGHDN, CDR2 FVKESK. After removal of 5 bases from V and 0 bases from J, the junction contained 6 bases not matched to a gene. The CDR3 has 15 residues. The CDR3 sequence is CASSLRTGLNTEAFF. CDR3 nucleotide sequence: TGTGCCAGCAGCTTAAGGACAGGACTGAACACTGAAGCTTTCTTT.

Only a few counts were recorded for this clone. This same CDR3 is encoded by further DNA sequences in the sample. The gene calls are TRBV24-1 and TRBJ2-5, with D unclear. CDR1 KGHDR and CDR2 SFDVKD come from the germline V gene. This CDR3 comprises 13 residues. Trimming left V 2 bases short and J 1 base short, with 4 bases between. Here the CDR3 reads CATSDSSQETQYF. The CDR3 region has the DNA TGTGCCACCAGTGATTCCAGCCAAGAGACCCAGTACTTC.

The genes are TRBV19 and TRBJ1-5; 7 positions match TRBD1. The germline V gene encodes CDR1 LNHDA and CDR2 SQIVND (reference sequence). Trimming cost V 1 base and J 3 bases; bases outside gene matches: 3. The CDR3 consists of 15 residues. The CDR3 DNA is TGTGCCAGTAGTATAGGGGACAGTGTCAATCAGCCCCAGCATTTT. Protein sequence: CASSIGDSVNQPQHF.

This rearrangement joins TRBV7-6 to TRBJ2-5, with a tentative D call TRBD1 (6 bases). CDR3 length: 14 amino acids. Looked up from germline, CDR1 is SGHVS and CDR2 is FNYEAQ. Trimming pared 5 bases from V and 4 bases from J, leaving 14 bases between. The CDR3 is CASSPTGPGETQYF. CDR3 DNA sequence: TGTGCCAGCAGCCCCACAGGGCCGGGAGAGACCCAGTACTTC.

The chain couples TRBV19 to TRBJ2-2; 7 bases are shared with TRBD1. CDR3 length: 18 residues. V lost 0 bases and J lost 2; bases outside the gene matches: 9. Germline CDR1 reads LNHDA; CDR2 reads SQIVND (reference sequence). The CDR3 region is CASSIDQHGTVNTGELFF. As DNA, the CDR3 is TGTGCCAGTAGTATAGATCAACATGGGACAGTCAACACCGGGGAGCTGTTTTTT.

The J gene is TRBJ1-1, the V gene TRBV7-9; 8 nucleotides match TRBD1. This CDR3 has 13 amino acids. Germline CDR1 is SEHNR and CDR2 is FQNEAQ (reference sequence). Germline trimming cut 10 bases from V and 1 base from J; bases unmatched to any gene: 5. The CDR3 DNA follows: TGTGCCACCCACAGGGGGGAGAACACTGAAGCTTTCTTT. Its protein is CATHRGENTEAFF.

V and J are TRBV3-1 (or the pseudogene TRBV3-2) and TRBJ1-5; TRBD1 matches 8 bases. Germline lookup yields CDR1 LGHDT and CDR2 YNNKEL (reference sequence). CDR3 length equals 18 residues. V was clipped by 2 bases and J by 5 bases; unmatched bases: 14. Here the CDR3 reads CASSQSPRRDRLHQPQHF. CDR3 in DNA: TGTGCCAGCAGCCAATCACCGCGACGGGACAGGCTGCATCAGCCCCAGCATTTT.

The chain combines TRBV12-3 or TRBV12-4 with TRBJ1-6; possibly TRBD1 for D (5 bases). V lost 6 bases to trimming and J lost 6 bases, with 6 bases between them. The CDR3 extends over 12 amino acids. CDR3 coding DNA: TGTGCCAGCAGAGGGGTTAATTCACCCCTCCACTTT. Protein product: CASRGVNSPLHF.

The rearrangement links TRBV3-1 (or the pseudogene TRBV3-2) to TRBJ2-2; TRBD1 might be the D (5 bases). The ends were cut back, 2 bases at V and 1 base at J, with 11 bases in the middle. Germline CDR1 is LGHDT and CDR2 is YNNKEL (reference sequence). The CDR3 is made up of 16 amino acids. The CDR3, as DNA: TGTGCCAGCAGCCAATCAGGGCTAGGGAACACCGGGGAGCTGTTTTTT. Translated, it gives CASSQSGLGNTGELFF.

The chain uses TRBV28 and TRBJ2-2, with TRBD1 identical over 7 bases. Germline loops: CDR1 MDHEN, CDR2 SYDVKM. This CDR3 region has 14 residues. Trimming removed 6 bases from V and 0 bases from J; junction bases left unmatched: 1. For the CDR3, the DNA is TGTGCCAGCAGGGGACAGCCGAACACCGGGGAGCTGTTTTTT. This encodes CASRGQPNTGELFF.

The V call is TRBV3-1 (or the pseudogene TRBV3-2), the J call TRBJ1-3; D is unclear. The V end was cut by 0 bases, the J end by 2 bases, with 5 bases between. Germline V CDR1 and CDR2: LGHDT, YNNKEL (reference sequence). This CDR3 is 14 amino acids long. CDR3 DNA sequence: TGTGCCAGCAGCCAAGACAGCGCTGGAAACACCATATATTTT. Its translation is CASSQDSAGNTIYF.

A note on this clone: The same CDR3 also results from other DNA sequences found in this sample. The CDR3 region is CASSSDSNEQFF. As DNA, the CDR3 is TGTGCCAGCAGTTCCGACAGTAATGAGCAGTTCTTC. The chain recombines TRBV2 with TRBJ2-1; D is possibly TRBD1 (5 bases). V was cut by 5 bases and J by 7 bases, with 9 bases left in between. The CDR3 covers 12 residues. CDR1 and CDR2 from the germline V gene are SNHLY and FYNNEI.

The J gene is TRBJ2-7, the V gene TRBV4-1; TRBD2 matches at 11 bases. Germline V gives CDR1 MGHRA, CDR2 YSYEKL. J lost 3 bases, V lost 2 bases, and 15 bases had no gene match. This CDR3 spans 19 amino acids. The CDR3 coding sequence is TGCGCCAGCAGCCAACCGTTACAGGGTACTAGCGGGAGAGGCTACGAGCAGTACTTC. Translated: CASSQPLQGTSGRGYEQYF.

This clone turned up a few times. The gene calls are TRBV18 and TRBJ2-2; D might be TRBD2 (5 bases). The CDR3 runs 16 residues. Germline values: CDR1 KGHSH, CDR2 LQKENI. The V end lost 3 bases, the J end lost 6 bases, and 17 bases lay between the germline ends. CDR3 sequence: CASSPILGTAAGELFF. The CDR3 coding sequence is TGTGCCAGCTCACCGATACTAGGAACGGCCGCCGGGGAGCTGTTTTTT.

The rearrangement uses TRBV9 and TRBJ2-4; D uncertain. The CDR3 has 17 amino acids. Germline CDR1 and CDR2: SGDLS and YYNGEE. Trimming took 3 bases from V and 5 from J, leaving 21 bases between them. The CDR3 protein is CASSGGPGLLGQNIQYF. The DNA for the CDR3 is TGTGCCAGCAGCGGAGGCCCCGGTCTCCTGGGTCAAAACATTCAGTACTTC.

This chain connects TRBV7-2 to TRBJ1-5; no clear D. This CDR3 has 14 residues. Germline V gene sequence: CDR1 SGHTA, CDR2 FQGNSA. V lost 0 bases, J lost 9 bases, and 12 bases lay in between. The CDR3 DNA sequence: TGTGCCAGCAGCTTAGCGGCAGATTCCCCGCCCCAGCATTTT. Protein: CASSLAADSPPQHF.

V gene TRBV28 combines with J gene TRBJ2-7; D perhaps matches TRBD2 (5 bases). Germline values: CDR1 MDHEN, CDR2 SYDVKM. The CDR3 is 15 residues long. The germline V and J ends were trimmed by 2 bases and 1 base, with 12 bases remaining between them. CDR3 sequence (DNA): TGTGCCAGCAGTTTAGAGGGTCAACGTTCCTACGAGCAGTACTTC. Protein sequence: CASSLEGQRSYEQYF.

The genes are TRBV9 and TRBJ2-7, with TRBD1 as a possible D gene (6 bases). CDR3 size: 17 residues. The germline V and J ends were trimmed by 4 bases and 0 bases, with 20 bases remaining between them. CDR1 is SGDLS and CDR2 is YYNGEE in the germline V gene. CDR3 region: CASSSGARGASSYEQYF. The DNA for the CDR3 is TGTGCCAGCAGCTCAGGGGCAAGGGGCGCAAGCTCCTACGAGCAGTACTTC. The full variable domain, in which reference TRBV9 and TRBJ2-7 provide the parts outside the CDR3, is DSGVTQTPKHLITATGQRVTLRCSPRSGDLSVYWYQQSLDQGLQFLIQYYNGEERAKGNILERFSAQQFPDLHSELNLSSLELGDSALYFCASSSGARGASSYEQYFGPGTRLTVT.